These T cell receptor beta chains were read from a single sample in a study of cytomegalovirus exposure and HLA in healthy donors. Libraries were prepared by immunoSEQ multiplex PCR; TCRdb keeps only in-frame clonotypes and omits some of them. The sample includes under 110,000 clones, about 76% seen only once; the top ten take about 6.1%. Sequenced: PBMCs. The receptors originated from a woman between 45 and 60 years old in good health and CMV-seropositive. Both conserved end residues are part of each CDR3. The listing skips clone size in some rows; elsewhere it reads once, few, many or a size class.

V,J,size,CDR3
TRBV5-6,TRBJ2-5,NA,CASSLVWAGEETQYF
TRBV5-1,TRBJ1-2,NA,CASSLRTGDYGYTF
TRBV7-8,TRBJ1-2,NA,CASSFGENYGYTF
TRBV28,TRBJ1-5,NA,CASSPDSIKNQPQHF
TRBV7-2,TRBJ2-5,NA,CASSQQSLAGEETQYF
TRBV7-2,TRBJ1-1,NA,CASSRQGRDGTEAFF
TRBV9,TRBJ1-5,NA,CASRLKTGTQPQHF
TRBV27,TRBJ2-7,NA,CASSLRRDSHEQYF
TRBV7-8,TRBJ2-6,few,CASSQVGEGANVLTF
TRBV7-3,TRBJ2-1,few,CASSLEPGGHEQFF
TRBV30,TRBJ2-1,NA,CAWSEGVEQFF